The 23 T cell receptor beta chains presented below share a single source sample, sequenced in a study of molecular identifiers for immune sequencing clone quantification. TCRdb itself ran the PCR reads through MiXCR, one entry per CDR3 protein. The sample has about 640,000 distinct CDR3 sequences, nearly 20% seen once; the top ten hold roughly 0.85%. What was sequenced was naive CD8+ T cells from blood, with Jurkat cell RNA spiked in. Specified subset: FACS-sorted CD8+CD4-CCR7+CD45RA+ naive T cells. The receptors were gathered from a human donor in good health. Some libraries in this study had Jurkat cell RNA spiked in.

Ten or more counts support this clonotype. The chain recombines TRBV7-9 with TRBJ1-1; D might be TRBD1 (6 bases). The CDR3 loop spans 12 amino acids. CDR1 is SEHNR and CDR2 is FQNEAQ in the germline V gene (reference sequence). V gave up 4 bases and J gave up 11 bases, with 14 bases separating them. In nucleotides, the CDR3 is TGTGCCAGCAGCTCTTTCACAGGGACGGCTTTCTTT. Translating it yields CASSSFTGTAFF.

This clonotype has only a few counts. V gene TRBV7-9 combines with J gene TRBJ2-1; 7 nucleotides align to TRBD1. The junction had 3 bases not matched to a gene; V was cut back by 1 base and J by 3 bases. The germline CDR1 and CDR2 sequences are SEHNR and FQNEAQ (reference sequence). The CDR3 contains 15 residues. CDR3 protein: CASSLVGGDYNEQFF. CDR3 DNA: TGTGCCAGCAGCTTAGTAGGGGGCGACTACAATGAGCAGTTCTTC.

This clonotype was observed at least ten times. This rearrangement joins TRBV4-1 to TRBJ1-4; D gene ambiguous. Germline CDR1 is MGHRA and CDR2 is YSYEKL. The CDR3 sequence is 14 residues long. Between the trimmed V and J ends, which lost 4 bases and 5 bases, there was a span of 11 bases. CDR3 protein: CASSRPTENEKLFF. CDR3 nucleotide sequence: TGCGCCAGCAGCCGTCCGACGGAAAATGAAAAACTGTTTTTT.

Notes on this clonotype: This may be a read error, as it is one base from a much larger clone. In nucleotides, the CDR3 is TGTGCCTGCAGCTTAGTGGGCAAGGGCGGGCCGAGCTCCTACGAGCAGTACTTC. Translating it yields CACSLVGKGGPSSYEQYF. This sequence joins TRBV7-9 and TRBJ2-7; D is possibly TRBD2 (5 bases). Germline V CDR1 and CDR2: SEHNR, FQNEAQ (reference sequence). The CDR3 is made up of 18 amino acids.

At least ten counts were recorded for this clonotype. V and J are TRBV7-9 and TRBJ1-2, with D perhaps matching TRBD1 (6 bases). Germline V gene sequence: CDR1 SEHNR, CDR2 FQNEAQ (reference sequence). With 1 base removed from V and 1 base from J, the gap between germline ends came to 16 bases. There are 17 residues in the CDR3. CDR3 loop: CASSLVGLGQFNYGYTF. The DNA for the CDR3 is TGTGCCAGCAGCTTAGTTGGTTTAGGACAGTTTAACTATGGCTACACCTTC.

This clonotype was detected many times. This chain joins TRBV4-3 and TRBJ2-7; the match to TRBD1 covers 7 bases. The CDR3 totals 13 residues. After removal of 1 base from V and 4 bases from J, the junction contained 1 base not matched to a gene. The germline CDR1 and CDR2 sequences are LGHNA and YSLEER. CDR3 nucleotides: TGCGCCAGCAGCCAAGCCAGGGGGTACGAGCAGTACTTC. As protein: CASSQARGYEQYF.

The CDR3 region is CASELRAGYEQYF. The CDR3 DNA is TGTGCCAGCGAGCTTAGAGCGGGTTACGAGCAGTACTTC. V usage is TRBV11-2 and J usage is TRBJ2-7, with D maybe TRBD2 (6 bases). Trimming left V 8 bases short and J 4 bases short, with 15 bases between. Germline V CDR1 and CDR2: SGHAT, FQNNGV. This CDR3 comprises 13 residues.

This clonotype was seen at least ten times. V and J are TRBV4-3 and TRBJ2-7, with TRBD2 as a possible D gene (6 bases). Deletions cut 4 bases from V and 6 bases from J, with 13 bases between. In germline, CDR1 is LGHNA, CDR2 YSLEER. The CDR3 runs 13 residues. This chain's CDR3 is CASSPNVGGEQYF. CDR3 sequence (DNA): TGCGCCAGCAGCCCCAACGTGGGGGGCGAGCAGTACTTC.

At least ten counts were recorded for this clonotype. This chain uses TRBV27 with TRBJ1-1, with 9 bases aligning to TRBD1. From germline, CDR1 is MNHEY and CDR2 SMNVEV (reference sequence). V lost 7 bases, J lost 7 bases, and 10 bases stayed unmatched. The CDR3 has 14 amino acids. CDR3 loop: CASTFGTGKGEAFF. As DNA, the CDR3 is TGTGCCAGCACCTTTGGGACAGGGAAGGGTGAAGCTTTCTTT.

V is TRBV6-5 and J is TRBJ1-1, with no clear D. The CDR3 loop spans 14 amino acids. The V end was cut by 2 bases, the J end by 1 base, with 8 bases between. Per the germline V gene, CDR1 is MNHEY and CDR2 is SVGAGI. The CDR3 bases are TGTGCCAGCAGTTACCAGGTTAGGAACACTGAAGCTTTCTTT. Protein product: CASSYQVRNTEAFF.

This clonotype was seen a few times. The J gene is TRBJ2-1, the V gene TRBV30; 8 bases are a match to TRBD2. Per germline, CDR1 GTSNPN and CDR2 SVGIG (reference sequence). Trimming removed 0 bases from V and 3 bases from J; junction bases left unmatched: 4. The CDR3 totals 15 residues. In DNA form, the CDR3 reads TGTGCCTGGAGTGTACGGGAGGGGGTCTACAATGAGCAGTTCTTC. Protein product: CAWSVREGVYNEQFF.

This clonotype turned up a few times. In DNA, the CDR3 is TGTGCCAGCAGCGCGGGGGGACTCCAAGAGACCCAGTACTTC. Protein sequence: CASSAGGLQETQYF. The chain is built from TRBV5-6 and TRBJ2-5, with 8 nucleotides matching TRBD2. Germline CDR1 SGHDT, CDR2 YYEEEE. This CDR3 region has 14 residues. The junction had 3 bases not matched to a gene; V was cut back by 4 bases and J by 1 base.

This clonotype was counted many times. The V call is TRBV27, the J call TRBJ1-1; D is unresolved. V lost 4 bases to trimming and J lost 3 bases, with 12 bases between them. CDR1 and CDR2 from the germline V gene are MNHEY and SMNVEV (reference sequence). The CDR3 length is 14 residues. CDR3 amino acids: CASSSRHTYTEAFF. The CDR3 DNA sequence: TGTGCCAGCAGTTCCCGCCATACTTACACTGAAGCTTTCTTT.

This clonotype was picked up a small number of times. The rearrangement links TRBV19 to TRBJ1-5; maybe TRBD1 (6 bases). Between the trimmed V and J ends, which lost 1 base and 6 bases, there was a span of 10 bases. Germline CDR1 and CDR2: LNHDA and SQIVND (reference sequence). The CDR3 sequence is 14 residues long. This CDR3 reads CASSIGGLIQPQHF. CDR3 in DNA: TGTGCCAGTAGTATAGGGGGGCTAATTCAGCCCCAGCATTTT.

At least ten counts were recorded for this clonotype. The CDR3 reads CASSELSQETQYF. The CDR3 bases are TGTGCCAGCAGTGAACTCAGCCAAGAGACCCAGTACTTC. The genes are TRBV2 and TRBJ2-5; no firm D call. This CDR3 is 13 amino acids long. V was shortened by 2 bases and J by 1 base, with 5 bases between the two germline ends. Germline loops: CDR1 SNHLY, CDR2 FYNNEI.

The sample holds many counts of this clonotype. This chain links TRBV7-9 with TRBJ1-5, with D unclear. The CDR3 is made up of 14 amino acids. Deletions cut 5 bases from V and 7 bases from J, with 15 bases between. Germline values: CDR1 SEHNR, CDR2 FQNEAQ (reference sequence). DNA for the CDR3: TGTGCCAGCAGCGCCCCCGGTAATAGACAGCCCCAGCATTTT. This codes for CASSAPGNRQPQHF.

In the case of this clonotype: This may be a read error: a much more frequent sequence differs by one nucleotide. This sequence joins TRBV29-1 and TRBJ1-2; TRBD1 is a possible D gene (5 bases). V lost 4 bases and J lost 7, with 16 bases in between. Germline lookup yields CDR1 SQVTM and CDR2 ANQGSEA. The CDR3 loop spans 13 amino acids. The CDR3 DNA reads TGCAGCGTTGGAGTTTCCCAGGGTTGTGGCTACACCTTC. It translates to CSVGVSQGCGYTF. Using reference TRBV29-1 and TRBJ1-2 for the parts outside the CDR3, the full variable domain is SAVISQKPSRDICQRGTSLTIQCQVDSQVTMMFWYRQQPGQSLTLIATANQGSEATYESGFVIDKFPISRPNLTFSTLTVSNMSPEDSSIYLCSVGVSQGCGYTFGSGTRLTVV.

This clonotype appeared many times. J is TRBJ2-6 and V is TRBV4-3; D is uncertain. The CDR3 is made up of 16 amino acids. The ends were cut back, 1 base at V and 4 bases at J, with 11 bases in the middle. In germline, CDR1 is LGHNA, CDR2 YSLEER. DNA for the CDR3: TGCGCCAGCAGCCAAGGGGCAGCCTGGGGGGCCAACGTCCTGACTTTC. It specifies CASSQGAAWGANVLTF.

This clonotype was detected many times. The rearrangement joins TRBV7-9 to TRBJ2-5, with no clear D. The V and J ends lost 4 bases and 4 bases respectively, with 4 bases between them. The germline V gene has CDR1 SEHNR and CDR2 FQNEAQ (reference sequence). There are 11 residues in the CDR3. The CDR3 DNA follows: TGTGCCAGCAGCTCCTTAGAGACCCAGTACTTC. Translating it yields CASSSLETQYF.

This clonotype appeared many times. The J gene is TRBJ2-7, the V gene TRBV12-3 or TRBV12-4, with 9 nucleotides matching TRBD1. This CDR3 is built from 12 residues. The trim removed 5 bases at V and 5 bases at J, leaving 1 base unmatched. CDR3 in DNA: TGTGCCAGCAGTACAGGGGGCGACGAGCAGTACTTC. Translating gives CASSTGGDEQYF.

The table lists this clonotype with many counts. The gene calls are TRBV28 and TRBJ2-5; D is ambiguous. Trimming took off 1 base at V and 10 bases at J, with 7 bases between the two ends. The CDR3 sequence is 11 residues long. From germline, CDR1 is MDHEN and CDR2 SYDVKM. The CDR3 sequence: CASSLSLLQYF. The CDR3 nucleotides are TGTGCCAGCAGTTTATCCCTCCTCCAGTACTTC. Combining the CDR3 with reference TRBV28 and TRBJ2-5 gives the whole variable domain DVKVTQSSRYLVKRTGEKVFLECVQDMDHENMFWYRQDPGLGLRLIYFSYDVKMKEKGDIPEGYSVSREKKERFSLILESASTNQTSMYLCASSLSLLQYFGPGTRLLVL.

There are a few counts of this clonotype. The V call is TRBV12-3 or TRBV12-4, the J call TRBJ2-7; D uncertain. The length of the CDR3 is 14 residues. Trimming removed 3 bases from V and 2 bases from J, with 11 bases in between. CDR3 in DNA: TGTGCCAGCAGTTTTTACGGAGCTACCTACGAGCAGTACTTC. Protein product: CASSFYGATYEQYF.

As to this clonotype: Its ends do not fully match the called genes, so a read error is possible. This chain connects TRBV7-9 to TRBJ2-3; D tentatively reads TRBD1 or TRBD2 (5 bases each). The germline gives CDR1 SEHNR, CDR2 FQNEAQ (reference sequence). The CDR3 extends over 16 amino acids. The CDR3 region is CASGLATGQWADTQYF. In nucleotides, the CDR3 is TGTGCCAGCGGCTTAGCTACGGGGCAATGGGCAGATACGCAGTATTTT.